This T cell receptor (beta chain) was identified during a study of metastatic and nonmetastatic thyroid tumors. As for the study in general: The authors compared repertoires across blood and tumor or nodule tissue from malignant and benign thyroid patients.

This clone was detected many times. Its antigen is unidentified. Ahead of thyroid surgery, no patient had received treatment of any kind. J lost 4 bases, V lost 1 base, and 6 bases had no gene match. Germline values: CDR1 SGDLS, CDR2 YYNGEE. The CDR3 length is 16 residues. How the authors handled the data: The distant-metastasis classifier for papillary thyroid cancer was built from CDR3 differences across clinicopathological groups. With MiXCR, TCRdb reprocessed the PCR reads. TCRdb, not the authors, supplied the V and J calls. The table has about 62,000 clones, roughly 4.1% seen once. Study results and limitations: For both blood and tumor, malignant thyroid tumors reportedly showed significantly higher TCR beta diversity than benign nodules did.

Sequencing was done on a sample of blood. The chain employs TRBV9 and TRBJ2-1; 9 bases are shared with TRBD2. The TCR comes from a female donor with papillary thyroid cancer or a benign thyroid nodule (not recorded which). Some clones in this sample may be carry-over from other donors' samples. This CDR3 is CASSVKPTSGYNEQFF. The DNA for the CDR3 is TGTGCCAGCAGCGTAAAGCCCACTAGCGGGTACAATGAGCAGTTCTTC.